The clone carrying this TCR beta chain turned up a few times. These data originate in a study of response to subunit inactivated influenza vaccine. TCRdb re-called the RT-PCR reads with MiXCR, one entry per CDR3 protein. Of 550,000 to 800,000 distinct CDR3 sequences detected, 15% to 18% appear once; the ten largest clones hold approximately 10%. The sequence was obtained from a man between 45 and 60 years old who received an inactivated influenza vaccine. The specimen comprised PBMCs from blood, sampled 11 to 12 days after vaccination.

DNA of the CDR3: TGCAGCGTTCTCGCGGGGCCAGATACGCAGTATTTT. Its translation is CSVLAGPDTQYF. V is TRBV29-1 and J is TRBJ2-3, with D possibly TRBD2 on 6 matching bases. Between the trimmed V and J ends, which lost 5 bases and 4 bases, there was a span of 10 bases. The CDR3 contains 12 residues. The germline gives CDR1 SQVTM, CDR2 ANQGSEA.